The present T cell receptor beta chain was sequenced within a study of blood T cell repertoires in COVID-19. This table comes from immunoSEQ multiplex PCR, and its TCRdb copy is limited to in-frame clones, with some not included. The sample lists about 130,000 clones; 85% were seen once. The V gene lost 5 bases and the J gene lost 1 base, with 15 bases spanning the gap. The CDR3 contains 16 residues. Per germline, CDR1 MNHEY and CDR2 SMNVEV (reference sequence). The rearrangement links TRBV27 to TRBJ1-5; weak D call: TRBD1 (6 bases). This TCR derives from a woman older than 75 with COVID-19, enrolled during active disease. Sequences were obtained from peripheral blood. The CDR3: CASSTFRGGSNQPQHF. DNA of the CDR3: TGTGCCAGCAGTACCTTTAGGGGGGGGAGCAATCAGCCCCAGCATTTT.